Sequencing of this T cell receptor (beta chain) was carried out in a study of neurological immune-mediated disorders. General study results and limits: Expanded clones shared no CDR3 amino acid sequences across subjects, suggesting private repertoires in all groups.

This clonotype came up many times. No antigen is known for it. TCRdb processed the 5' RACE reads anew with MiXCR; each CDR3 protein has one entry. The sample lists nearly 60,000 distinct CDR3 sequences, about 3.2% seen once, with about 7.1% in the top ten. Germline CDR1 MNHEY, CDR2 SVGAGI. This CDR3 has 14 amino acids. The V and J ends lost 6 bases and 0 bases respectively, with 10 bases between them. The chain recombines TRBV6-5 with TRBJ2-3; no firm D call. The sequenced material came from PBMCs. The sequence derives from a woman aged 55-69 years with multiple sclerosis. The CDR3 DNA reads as TGTGCCAGCAGCTACCAAGCAAGCACAGATACGCAGTATTTT. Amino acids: CASSYQASTDTQYF.